Listed here are 4 T cell receptor beta chains from one sample, sequenced in a study of T cells in localized non-small cell lung cancer. TCRdb's table, derived via immunoSEQ multiplex PCR, lists solely in-frame clones and lacks some. The sample carries roughly 76,000 clones, around 80% recorded once. Source: PBMCs, taken before any cancer treatment. The origin of the receptors is a man aged 40 to 70 with stage II squamous cell lung carcinoma.

This clone was observed once. The V gene is TRBV9, the J gene TRBJ2-5, with TRBD1 matching 8 bases. Germline V gene data show CDR1 as SGDLS and CDR2 as YYNGEE. This CDR3 contains 16 residues. Trimming removed 4 bases from V and 4 bases from J; junction bases left unmatched: 12. DNA of the CDR3: TGTGCCAGCAGCCAAAGACAGGGGAGCTACGGAGAGACCCAGTACTTC. Translated: CASSQRQGSYGETQYF.

The rearrangement links TRBV5-6 to TRBJ1-1; no clear D gene. CDR1 is SGHDT and CDR2 is YYEEEE in the germline V gene. This CDR3 region has 14 residues. V lost 0 bases and J lost 2, with 8 bases in between. CDR3 amino acids: CASSLERKNTEAFF. Here the CDR3 DNA reads TGTGCCAGCAGCTTGGAGAGGAAAAACACTGAAGCTTTCTTT.

The table lists this clone with a count of one. This chain uses TRBV6-5 with TRBJ1-5; maybe TRBD1 (6 bases). The CDR3 is made up of 12 amino acids. Germline CDR1 MNHEY, CDR2 SVGAGI. For the CDR3, the DNA is TGTGTCTCCCGTTCAGGGGTTCAGCCCCAGCATTTT. Translating it yields CVSRSGVQPQHF.

The J gene is TRBJ1-1, the V gene TRBV19, with D unresolved. The CDR3 is made up of 12 amino acids. V lost 7 bases and J lost 1, with 7 bases in between. Germline CDR1 LNHDA, CDR2 SQIVND (reference sequence). As DNA, the CDR3 is TGTGCCAGTAAAGAACCGAACACTGAAGCTTTCTTT. It yields the protein CASKEPNTEAFF.